The 7 T cell receptor beta chains below all came from one sample that was sequenced in a study of T-cell memory formation after mild COVID-19. From the 5' RACE reads, TCRdb called clonotypes with MiXCR, one entry per CDR3 protein. The sample has hundreds of thousands of distinct CDR3 sequences; approximately 15% are singletons. The sequenced sample was PBMCs or a T cell subset sorted from them (not recorded which). These receptors were obtained from an adult woman who had mild COVID-19 (a few samples of this study predate the infection). Cell type and time point are not known.

V gene TRBV27 combines with J gene TRBJ2-1; 10 positions match TRBD2. Germline-derived CDR1 and CDR2 are MNHEY and SMNVEV (reference sequence). The CDR3 sequence is 14 residues long. The ends lost 3 bases at V and 14 bases at J; junction bases unmatched: 10. CDR3 coding DNA: TGTGCCAGCAGTTTGGCGGGACTAGCGAGACGGGAGTTCTTC. Amino acid sequence: CASSLAGLARREFF.

This clonotype was seen a few times. The J gene is TRBJ1-6, the V gene TRBV3-1, with D unresolved. The CDR3 has 12 amino acids. Germline CDR1 LGHDT, CDR2 YNNKEL (reference sequence). V lost 5 bases and J 14 bases, leaving 13 bases between the germline ends. CDR3 coding DNA: TGTGCCAGCAGCAGGGAACGGGCAACCCTCCACTTT. This translates into CASSRERATLHF. The full variable domain, with the rest looked up from reference TRBV3-1 and TRBJ1-6, is DTAVSQTPKYLVTQMGNDKSIKCEQNLGHDTMYWYKQDSKKFLKIMFSYNNKELIINETVPNRFSPKSPDKAHLNLHINSLELGDSAVYFCASSRERATLHFGNGTRLTVT.

This clonotype was recorded a few times. The J gene is TRBJ2-7, the V gene TRBV5-8, with D hard to call. CDR3 length: 13 amino acids. The ends were cut back, 4 bases at V and 4 bases at J, with 12 bases in the middle. Germline CDR1 is SGHTS and CDR2 is YDEGEE. The DNA of the CDR3 is TGTGCCAGCAGCCCAAGGACCCTGTACGAGCAGTACTTC. The encoded protein is CASSPRTLYEQYF.

This clonotype was counted at least ten times. The gene calls are TRBV25-1 and TRBJ2-7, with unresolved D. The CDR3 extends over 15 amino acids. Germline assignment: CDR1 MGHDK and CDR2 SYGVNS. V lost 3 bases to trimming and J lost 5 bases, with 17 bases between them. The CDR3 DNA reads TGTGCCAGCAGTGATCCCCTTCCCCCTCTTCACGAGCAGTACTTC. This sequence encodes CASSDPLPPLHEQYF.

This chain joins TRBV12-3 or TRBV12-4 and TRBJ2-7; 7 bases agree with TRBD2. V was clipped by 5 bases and J by 0 bases; unmatched bases: 7. The CDR3 totals 15 residues. This chain's CDR3 is CASSIRGGTSYEQYF. The CDR3 DNA is TGTGCCAGCAGTATCCGCGGGGGAACCTCCTACGAGCAGTACTTC.

The chain carries TRBV27 and TRBJ2-2; possibly TRBD1 for D (6 bases). Trimming took 4 bases from V and 1 from J, leaving 13 bases between them. This CDR3 spans 16 amino acids. In germline, CDR1 is MNHEY, CDR2 SMNVEV (reference sequence). In nucleotides, the CDR3 is TGTGCCAGCAGTTACACAGGGTGGAAGAACACCGGGGAGCTGTTTTTT. Translated: CASSYTGWKNTGELFF.

The chain couples TRBV4-3 to TRBJ2-3; D call uncertain. The germline V and J ends were trimmed by 4 bases and 4 bases, with 12 bases remaining between them. This CDR3 is 14 amino acids long. Germline V CDR1 and CDR2: LGHNA, YSLEER. The CDR3, as DNA: TGCGCCAGCAGCCCCAGAGATTTCGCAGATACGCAGTATTTT. This encodes CASSPRDFADTQYF.